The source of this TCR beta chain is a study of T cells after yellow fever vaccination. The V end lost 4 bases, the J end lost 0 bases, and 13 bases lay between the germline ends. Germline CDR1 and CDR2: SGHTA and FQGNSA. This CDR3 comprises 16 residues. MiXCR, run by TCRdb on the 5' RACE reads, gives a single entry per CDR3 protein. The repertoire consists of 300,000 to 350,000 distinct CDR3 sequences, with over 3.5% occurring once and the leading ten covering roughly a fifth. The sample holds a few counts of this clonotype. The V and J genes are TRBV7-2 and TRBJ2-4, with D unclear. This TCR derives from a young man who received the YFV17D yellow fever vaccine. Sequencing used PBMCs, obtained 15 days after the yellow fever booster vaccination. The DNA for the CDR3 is TGTGCCAGCAGCTCACGGACGACCATAGCCAAAAACATTCAGTACTTC. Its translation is CASSSRTTIAKNIQYF.